These 30 T cell receptor beta chains originate from one sample sequenced in a study of OX40 agonist ivuxolimab in advanced cancers. Sequenced by immunoSEQ multiplex PCR; TCRdb stores in-frame clones only, minus some. The table includes about 56,000 clones, approximately 83% detected once. Sequencing was performed on CD4+ or CD8+ T cells sorted from blood, taken in a trial of the OX40 agonist ivuxolimab. The receptors derive from an adult with an advanced solid tumor such as melanoma, head and neck, liver or kidney cancer.

The chain carries TRBV27 and TRBJ1-3; a weak D match, TRBD1 (5 bases). The germline V gene has CDR1 MNHEY and CDR2 SMNVEV (reference sequence). V dropped 5 bases and J dropped 3 bases, with 17 bases sitting between them. This CDR3 spans 16 amino acids. For the CDR3, the DNA is TGTGCCAGCAGTCCCCTGGGGGAAGGGCTTGGAAACACCATATATTTT. As protein: CASSPLGEGLGNTIYF.

This clone was observed a handful of times. This chain links TRBV11-2 with TRBJ2-1, with TRBD1 identical over 10 bases. CDR1 is SGHAT, CDR2 FQNNGV, per germline. The CDR3 loop spans 15 amino acids. The V gene end was trimmed by 5 bases and the J gene end by 8 bases; junction bases not matched to a gene: 9. CDR3 protein: CASSGPGQGRDEQFF. The DNA of the CDR3 is TGTGCCAGCAGCGGTCCGGGACAGGGGAGGGATGAGCAGTTCTTC.

V usage is TRBV6-6 and J usage is TRBJ1-1; no reliable D call. Germline assignment: CDR1 MNHNY and CDR2 SVGAGI (reference sequence). V lost 2 bases and J 1 base, leaving 5 bases between the germline ends. The CDR3 runs 13 residues. CDR3 DNA sequence: TGTGCCAGCAGTTACGTCTGGAACACTGAAGCTTTCTTT. It yields the protein CASSYVWNTEAFF.

This chain uses TRBV2 with TRBJ1-1; 8 bases align to TRBD1. The CDR3 is 14 residues long. The V and J ends lost 6 bases and 5 bases, in that order; junction bases with no gene match: 8. Germline assignment: CDR1 SNHLY and CDR2 FYNNEI. DNA of the CDR3: TGTGCCAGCAGCACCCAGGGGGCATGGACTGAAGCTTTCTTT. It codes for CASSTQGAWTEAFF.

The chain recombines TRBV4-1 with TRBJ2-5; D is ambiguous. Germline V lookup: CDR1 MGHRA, CDR2 YSYEKL. V lost 0 bases and J lost 5, with 13 bases in between. This CDR3 is 15 amino acids long. The CDR3 bases are TGCGCCAGCAGCCAAGATCTATGGGCCAAGGAGACCCAGTACTTC. Its protein is CASSQDLWAKETQYF.

This sequence joins TRBV28 and TRBJ2-7, with TRBD2 as a possible D gene (5 bases). From germline, CDR1 is MDHEN and CDR2 SYDVKM. This CDR3 spans 13 amino acids. V lost 5 bases, J lost 7 bases, and 15 bases lay in between. The CDR3 DNA sequence: TGTGCCAGCAGTCCGACATGGACTCAGGAGCAGTACTTC. Amino acid sequence: CASSPTWTQEQYF.

The rearrangement joins TRBV5-5 to TRBJ1-4; D remains unclear. Trimming pared 1 base from V and 8 bases from J, leaving 12 bases between. CDR3 length: 14 amino acids. Per the germline V gene, CDR1 is SGHKS and CDR2 is YYEKEE (reference sequence). CDR3 bases: TGTGCCAGCAGCTTGCGGCAGGATAGCGAAAAACTGTTTTTT. Protein product: CASSLRQDSEKLFF.

The V gene is TRBV4-1, the J gene TRBJ1-3, with 8 bases fitting TRBD1. The CDR3 is made up of 16 amino acids. Germline lookup yields CDR1 MGHRA and CDR2 YSYEKL. V dropped 0 bases and J dropped 5; count of bases not matched to a gene: 6. The CDR3 sequence is CASSQEWTGIRNTIYF. For the CDR3, the DNA is TGCGCCAGCAGCCAAGAATGGACAGGGATTAGAAACACCATATATTTT.

V gene TRBV2 combines with J gene TRBJ1-1; perhaps TRBD1 as D (6 bases). V lost 6 bases and J lost 0, with 11 bases in between. This CDR3 contains 14 residues. CDR1 SNHLY and CDR2 FYNNEI come from the germline V gene. In DNA, the CDR3 is TGTGCCAGCAGGCCGGACAGTTTGAACACTGAAGCTTTCTTT. As protein: CASRPDSLNTEAFF.

This sequence joins TRBV19 and TRBJ1-1; 7 nucleotides match TRBD1. This CDR3 is 14 amino acids long. The germline CDR1 and CDR2 sequences are LNHDA and SQIVND (reference sequence). Unmatched junction bases numbered 9, after V lost 6 bases and J lost 5 bases. Written as DNA, the CDR3 is TGTGCCAGTAGCCAGGGAGGGGGCGCGACTGAAGCTTTCTTT. Translating it yields CASSQGGGATEAFF.

The chain links TRBV13 to TRBJ1-2; D is uncertain. This CDR3 has 13 amino acids. Germline CDR1 and CDR2: PRHDT and FYEKMQ (reference sequence). V lost 5 bases and J 3 bases, leaving 10 bases between the germline ends. CDR3 amino acids: CASSPYSDYGYTF. The CDR3 DNA sequence: TGTGCCAGCAGCCCCTACAGCGACTATGGCTACACCTTC.

This clone is a singleton in its sample. The chain links TRBV18 to TRBJ2-1; D gene ambiguous. The V and J ends lost 3 bases and 8 bases respectively, with 11 bases between them. CDR1 and CDR2 (germline): KGHSH, LQKENI. The CDR3 runs to 13 residues. The CDR3 DNA follows: TGTGCCAGCTCACCGGACCGGTGGGATGAGCAGTTCTTC. It is translated as CASSPDRWDEQFF.

This chain connects TRBV2 to TRBJ2-1; TRBD2 aligns across 12 bases. After removal of 4 bases from V and 8 bases from J, the junction contained 6 bases not matched to a gene. Germline V gene sequence: CDR1 SNHLY, CDR2 FYNNEI. CDR3 length: 15 residues. The CDR3 sequence is CASSASSGRGDEQFF. The CDR3 DNA reads TGTGCCAGCAGTGCATCTAGCGGGAGGGGCGATGAGCAGTTCTTC.

This chain links TRBV28 with TRBJ1-2; TRBD1 agrees at 8 bases. The junction had 11 bases not matched to a gene; V was cut back by 7 bases and J by 4 bases. This CDR3 region has 15 residues. CDR1 and CDR2 from the germline V gene are MDHEN and SYDVKM. The CDR3 DNA reads as TGTGCCAGCACCCCTCCCAGGGGGCTGGTCTATGGCTACACCTTC. Its translation is CASTPPRGLVYGYTF.

The V gene is TRBV14, the J gene TRBJ1-6; possible D gene TRBD1, 6 bases. The CDR3 is 16 residues long. Germline values: CDR1 SGHDN, CDR2 FVKESK. V shed 0 bases and J shed 8 bases, with 14 bases lying between them. The CDR3 DNA follows: TGTGCCAGCAGCCAAGATTTCGCAGGGGTTGATTCACCCCTCCACTTT. Its protein is CASSQDFAGVDSPLHF.

This clone has just a few counts. V gene TRBV7-8 combines with J gene TRBJ2-7, with D possibly matching TRBD1 (6 bases). This CDR3 spans 13 amino acids. V lost 5 bases and J 3 bases, leaving 11 bases between the germline ends. Germline V gives CDR1 SGHVS, CDR2 FQNEAQ. CDR3 DNA sequence: TGTGCCAGCAGCGCCCAGGGGAACTACGAGCAGTACTTC. Amino acids: CASSAQGNYEQYF.

The V call is TRBV13, the J call TRBJ2-3, with D unclear. Trimming took 4 bases from V and 2 from J, leaving 13 bases between them. CDR1 is PRHDT and CDR2 is FYEKMQ in the germline V gene (reference sequence). The CDR3 covers 15 residues. CDR3 DNA sequence: TGTGCCAGCAGCTACCAGCCTAACCCCACAGATACGCAGTATTTT. It yields the protein CASSYQPNPTDTQYF.

This sequence joins TRBV19 and TRBJ2-7; 8 positions match TRBD1. This CDR3 has 15 amino acids. Trimming at V came to 6 bases and at J to 3 bases, leaving 10 bases not matched to a gene. Germline-derived CDR1 and CDR2 are LNHDA and SQIVND (reference sequence). Written as DNA, the CDR3 is TGTGCCAGTAGAAACCAGGACAGGGCTGTCTACGAGCAGTACTTC. This translates into CASRNQDRAVYEQYF.

In DNA form, the CDR3 reads TGTGCCAGTAGTATAGGGTACGGACAGGGGTACGAGCAGTACTTC. It is translated as CASSIGYGQGYEQYF. This chain uses TRBV19 with TRBJ2-7, with 9 bases aligning to TRBD1. Germline loops: CDR1 LNHDA, CDR2 SQIVND (reference sequence). CDR3 size: 15 residues. V shed 1 base, J shed 4 bases, and the junction held 5 bases outside the gene matches.

The J gene is TRBJ2-1, the V gene TRBV11-2; D perhaps matches TRBD2 (7 bases). CDR3 length: 15 residues. Between the trimmed V and J ends, which lost 5 bases and 6 bases, there was a span of 17 bases. Germline V gives CDR1 SGHAT, CDR2 FQNNGV. CDR3 sequence reads: CASSRGGAQSNEQFF. The CDR3 bases are TGTGCCAGCAGCAGGGGGGGGGCCCAAAGCAATGAGCAGTTCTTC.

The chain uses TRBV13 and TRBJ2-7; 10 bases match TRBD1. V shed 5 bases and J 4 bases; nucleotides not matched to a gene: 5. The CDR3 loop spans 14 amino acids. In germline, CDR1 is PRHDT, CDR2 FYEKMQ (reference sequence). CDR3 in amino acids: CASSQTGGIYEQYF. CDR3 coding DNA: TGTGCCAGCAGCCAGACAGGGGGCATATACGAGCAGTACTTC.

CDR3 bases: TGTGCCAGCAGACCCACAGGGCTCGAAGCTTTCTTT. Its translation is CASRPTGLEAFF. The chain employs TRBV28 and TRBJ1-1, with D possibly matching TRBD1 (6 bases). V gave up 6 bases and J gave up 8 bases, with 13 bases separating them. The CDR3 consists of 12 residues. Germline assignment: CDR1 MDHEN and CDR2 SYDVKM.

Concerning this clone: This sample includes further DNA sequences coding for the same CDR3. The V call is TRBV2, the J call TRBJ1-1; D uncertain. The V and J ends lost 2 bases and 0 bases respectively, with 4 bases between them. The CDR3 runs to 13 residues. The germline CDR1 and CDR2 sequences are SNHLY and FYNNEI. CDR3 in amino acids: CASSERVNTEAFF. CDR3 DNA: TGTGCCAGCAGTGAACGGGTGAACACTGAAGCTTTCTTT.

The rearrangement links TRBV6-1 to TRBJ2-6, with no clear D. Germline V gives CDR1 MNHNS, CDR2 SASEGT. CDR3 length: 18 residues. V was shortened by 0 bases and J by 0 bases, with 12 bases between the two germline ends. This chain's CDR3 is CASSEASYYSSGANVLTF. The CDR3 bases are TGTGCCAGCAGTGAAGCGTCATATTACAGCTCTGGGGCCAACGTCCTGACTTTC.

The chain is built from TRBV7-9 and TRBJ1-1; D unresolved. Germline V gene lookup returns CDR1 SEHNR and CDR2 FQNEAQ (reference sequence). V gave up 1 base and J gave up 1 base, with 7 bases separating them. The CDR3 length is 14 residues. The CDR3 DNA reads TGTGCCAGCAGCTTAGACGTAAGGAACACTGAAGCTTTCTTT. It yields the protein CASSLDVRNTEAFF.

The chain employs TRBV28 and TRBJ2-1; 7 nucleotides align to TRBD2. In germline, CDR1 is MDHEN, CDR2 SYDVKM. J was trimmed by 3 bases and V by 2 bases; bases with no gene match: 1. The CDR3 consists of 14 residues. In DNA, the CDR3 is TGTGCCAGCAGTTTAGGGGGGGACTACAATGAGCAGTTCTTC. Translation gives CASSLGGDYNEQFF.

This clone was picked up one time. This chain joins TRBV5-4 and TRBJ1-4; 10 bases are a match to TRBD1. The ends lost 2 bases at V and 14 bases at J; junction bases unmatched: 12. CDR3 length equals 15 residues. In germline, CDR1 is SGHNT, CDR2 YYREEE (reference sequence). CDR3 amino acids: CASSFTGTGDPFLFF. CDR3 in DNA: TGTGCCAGCAGCTTCACCGGGACAGGGGACCCCTTCCTGTTTTTT. Full variable domain (outside the CDR3, taken from reference TRBV5-4 and TRBJ1-4): ETGVTQSPTHLIKTRGQQVTLRCSSQSGHNTVSWYQQALGQGPQFIFQYYREEENGRGNFPPRFSGLQFPNYSSELNVNALELDDSALYLCASSFTGTGDPFLFFGSGTQLSVL.

The chain links TRBV2 to TRBJ1-6, with a weak D call TRBD1 (6 bases). V lost 5 bases and J 5 bases, leaving 16 bases between the germline ends. From germline, CDR1 is SNHLY and CDR2 FYNNEI. CDR3 length: 16 amino acids. The DNA of the CDR3 is TGTGCCAGCAGTACCATGAGGACAGAGAATAATTCACCCCTCCACTTT. This translates into CASSTMRTENNSPLHF. Together with reference TRBV2 and TRBJ1-6, the CDR3 gives the full variable domain: EPEVTQTPSHQVTQMGQEVILRCVPISNHLYFYWYRQILGQKVEFLVSFYNNEISEKSEIFDDQFSVERPDGSNFTLKIRSTKLEDSAMYFCASSTMRTENNSPLHFGNGTRLTVT.

The chain combines TRBV29-1 with TRBJ2-3; D could derive from TRBD1 or TRBD2 (5 bases each). The CDR3 totals 15 residues. Germline V gives CDR1 SQVTM, CDR2 ANQGSEA. Trimming cost V 6 bases and J 6 bases, with 22 bases left between them. The CDR3 reads CSVARQGGGTDTQYF. CDR3 bases: TGCAGCGTCGCCCGCCAGGGCGGAGGTACTGATACGCAGTATTTT.

The genes are TRBV6-1 and TRBJ2-5; unclear D gene. The V end was cut by 3 bases, the J end by 1 base, with 12 bases between. The CDR3 length is 15 residues. Germline CDR1 and CDR2: MNHNS and SASEGT. CDR3 residues: CASSDEPLVQETQYF. The CDR3 coding sequence is TGTGCCAGCAGTGATGAACCGCTGGTCCAAGAGACCCAGTACTTC.